Each of the 2 T cell receptor beta chains below was sequenced from the same sample in a study of blood T cell repertoires in COVID-19. Profiled with immunoSEQ multiplex PCR; TCRdb holds only in-frame clones, not every one. The table includes approximately 210,000 clones, 70% to 90% detected once. The sequenced sample was PBMCs or T cells enriched from blood (not recorded which). These receptors all stem from a man in his thirties or forties with acute COVID-19.

This clone occurred once. The chain uses TRBV19 and TRBJ2-5, with 7 bases lining up with TRBD1. J gave up 4 bases and V 5 bases, and 10 bases lay outside the gene matches. Germline V gives CDR1 LNHDA, CDR2 SQIVND (reference sequence). The CDR3 contains 15 residues. The CDR3 nucleotides read TGTGCCAGTAGTCCATCGGACAGGTTTCGAGAGACCCAGTACTTC. Protein product: CASSPSDRFRETQYF.

This clone showed up just once. The V and J genes are TRBV6-5 and TRBJ1-6; TRBD1 matches at 9 bases. The germline V gene has CDR1 MNHEY and CDR2 SVGAGI. V was pared by 6 bases and J by 6 bases, with 3 bases of the junction left unmatched. The CDR3 spans 14 residues. The CDR3: CASRQGARNSPLHF. In DNA, the CDR3 is TGTGCCAGCAGACAGGGGGCGCGTAATTCACCCCTCCACTTT.